The 13 T cell receptor beta chains presented below share a single source sample, sequenced in a study of monozygotic twins with cystic fibrosis. TCRdb's copy holds only in-frame clones and misses some; the assay was immunoSEQ multiplex PCR. Among approximately 24,000 clones listed, roughly 96% were seen once. Sequences were obtained from blood. All receptors derive from a girl under 10 years old with cystic fibrosis.

This chain uses TRBV4-2 with TRBJ1-3, with 7 bases identical to TRBD1. The CDR3 loop spans 15 amino acids. CDR1 and CDR2 from the germline V gene are LGHNA and YNFKEQ. V lost 4 bases, J lost 4 bases, and 7 bases stayed unmatched. CDR3 sequence reads: CASSPTQGEGNTIYF. CDR3 DNA sequence: TGTGCCAGCAGCCCCACTCAGGGGGAAGGAAACACCATATATTTT.

The V gene is TRBV19, the J gene TRBJ2-1; 12 bases fit TRBD2. V lost 5 bases, J lost 2 bases, and 4 bases stayed unmatched. Germline assignment: CDR1 LNHDA and CDR2 SQIVND (reference sequence). The CDR3 has 16 amino acids. DNA of the CDR3: TGTGCCAGTAGTTTACTAGCGGGAGGAACCTACAATGAGCAGTTCTTC. The encoded protein is CASSLLAGGTYNEQFF.

The chain carries TRBV19 and TRBJ2-7, with 10 bases aligning to TRBD2. Germline V lookup: CDR1 LNHDA, CDR2 SQIVND (reference sequence). V shed 7 bases, J shed 7 bases, and the junction held 16 bases outside the gene matches. The CDR3 length is 16 residues. The CDR3 DNA reads as TGTGCCAGTAAGTCGACTAGCGGGTCCCCTTGGGGGGAGCAGTACTTC. Protein sequence: CASKSTSGSPWGEQYF.

The V call is TRBV11-3, the J call TRBJ2-7, with TRBD1 identical over 10 bases. V lost 4 bases to trimming and J lost 2 bases; unmatched junction nucleotides: 11. The CDR3 length is 17 residues. CDR1 is SGHNT, CDR2 YENEEA, per germline. CDR3 loop: CASSSLPGQGSPYEQYF. CDR3 nucleotides: TGTGCCAGCAGCTCGCTTCCGGGACAGGGGTCCCCCTACGAGCAGTACTTC.

This chain links TRBV30 with TRBJ1-2, with D maybe TRBD1 (6 bases). Between the trimmed V and J ends, which lost 4 bases and 6 bases, there was a span of 9 bases. The CDR3 consists of 11 residues. Germline V gene sequence: CDR1 GTSNPN, CDR2 SVGIG (reference sequence). The CDR3 spells CAWTAGDGYTF. CDR3 DNA sequence: TGTGCCTGGACGGCAGGGGATGGCTACACCTTC.

V is TRBV28 and J is TRBJ1-2, with 7 bases that match TRBD1. Germline CDR1 reads MDHEN; CDR2 reads SYDVKM. The CDR3 covers 13 residues. Germline trimming cut 4 bases from V and 4 bases from J; bases unmatched to any gene: 3. The CDR3 bases are TGTGCCAGCAGTTGGGACAGCCCCTATGGCTACACCTTC. This sequence encodes CASSWDSPYGYTF.

The chain recombines TRBV27 with TRBJ1-1; maybe TRBD1 (6 bases). The CDR3 totals 15 residues. Trimming removed 6 bases from V and 3 bases from J, with 17 bases in between. Germline V CDR1 and CDR2: MNHEY, SMNVEV (reference sequence). The CDR3 reads CASSNRARGDTEAFF. The CDR3, as DNA: TGTGCCAGCAGCAACAGGGCCCGCGGGGACACTGAAGCTTTCTTT.

This clone was picked up one time. The V and J genes are TRBV7-2 and TRBJ2-7, with 11 bases fitting TRBD2. The J segment lost 2 bases and the V segment lost 4 bases, leaving 7 bases of the junction unmatched. Germline CDR1 SGHTA, CDR2 FQGNSA. The CDR3 is 16 residues long. CDR3 DNA: TGTGCCAGCAGCTCCTTAGCGGGAGGGCCGACCTACGAGCAGTACTTC. Encoded protein: CASSSLAGGPTYEQYF.

The J gene is TRBJ1-1, the V gene TRBV7-9, with no clear D. Germline CDR1 SEHNR, CDR2 FQNEAQ (reference sequence). V was shortened by 2 bases and J by 4 bases, with 8 bases between the two germline ends. This CDR3 comprises 13 residues. Here the CDR3 DNA reads TGTGCCAGCAGCTTAATCGGAGTCACTGAAGCTTTCTTT. Translation: CASSLIGVTEAFF. The variable domain in full, completed from reference TRBV7-9 and TRBJ1-1, reads DTGVSQNPRHKITKRGQNVTFRCDPISEHNRLYWYRQTLGQGPEFLTYFQNEAQLEKSRLLSDRFSAERPKGSFSTLEIQRTEQGDSAMYLCASSLIGVTEAFFGQGTRLTVV.

In DNA, the CDR3 is TGCAGCGTTGTGGGGGACAGGGCGAACTATGGCTACACCTTC. This gives the protein CSVVGDRANYGYTF. The chain combines TRBV29-1 with TRBJ1-2; 9 bases match TRBD1. The CDR3 loop spans 14 amino acids. V shed 4 bases and J 2 bases; nucleotides not matched to a gene: 5. Per germline, CDR1 SQVTM and CDR2 ANQGSEA.

The chain combines TRBV2 with TRBJ2-3, with 7 positions matching TRBD2. Per the germline V gene, CDR1 is SNHLY and CDR2 is FYNNEI. The CDR3 has 15 residues. Trimming at V came to 7 bases and at J to 2 bases, leaving 9 bases not matched to a gene. CDR3 nucleotide sequence: TGTGCCAGCATTTGGGAGGGATCCTACACAGATACGCAGTATTTT. It is translated as CASIWEGSYTDTQYF.

The V call is TRBV4-1, the J call TRBJ2-2; 8 nucleotides match TRBD2. The V gene end was trimmed by 1 base and the J gene end by 0 bases; junction bases not matched to a gene: 7. The CDR3 runs to 18 residues. CDR1 MGHRA and CDR2 YSYEKL come from the germline V gene. As DNA, the CDR3 is TGCGCCAGCAGCCAAGCGCCGGGACTAGTGGCGAACACCGGGGAGCTGTTTTTT. Translating gives CASSQAPGLVANTGELFF.

The gene calls are TRBV5-1 and TRBJ2-3; D is undetermined. V was cut by 0 bases and J by 4 bases, with 12 bases left in between. Germline V lookup: CDR1 SGHRS, CDR2 YFSETQ. CDR3 length: 15 amino acids. CDR3 residues: CASSLDGIRADTQYF. The CDR3, as DNA: TGCGCCAGCAGCTTGGATGGGATACGGGCAGATACGCAGTATTTT.